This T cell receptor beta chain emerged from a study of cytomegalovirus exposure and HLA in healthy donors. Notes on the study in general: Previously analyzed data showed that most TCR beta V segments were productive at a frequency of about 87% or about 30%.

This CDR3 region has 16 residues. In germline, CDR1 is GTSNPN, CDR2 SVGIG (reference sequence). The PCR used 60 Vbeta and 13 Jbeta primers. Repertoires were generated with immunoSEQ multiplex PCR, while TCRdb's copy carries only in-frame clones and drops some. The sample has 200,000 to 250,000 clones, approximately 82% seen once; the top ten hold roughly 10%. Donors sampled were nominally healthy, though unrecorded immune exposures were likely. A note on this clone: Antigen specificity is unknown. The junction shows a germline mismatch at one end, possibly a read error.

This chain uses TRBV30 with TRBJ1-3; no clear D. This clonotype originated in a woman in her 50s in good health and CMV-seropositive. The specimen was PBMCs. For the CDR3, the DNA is TGTGCCTGGAGTGTGGGAGGCGGACTCTCTGGAAACGCCATATATTTT. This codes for CAWSVGGGLSGNAIYF.